Only a few counts were recorded for the clone carrying this TCR beta chain. The antigen remains unidentified. 13 Jbeta primers and 60 Vbeta primers were used for the PCR. Libraries were prepared by immunoSEQ multiplex PCR; TCRdb keeps only in-frame clonotypes and omits some of them. The sample yields approximately 120,000 clones, about 10% seen once. The entry originates in a study of cytomegalovirus exposure and HLA in healthy donors. Broader study findings: According to a later analysis, donors in an Asian-associated ancestry cluster reportedly had fewer N-insertions than the roughly 720-donor mean. Links to common viral pathogens appeared, in a later analysis, for several of the most significant clusters. Presence/absence analyses assumed roughly uniform sequencing depth across donors. V- and J-gene trimming in TCR beta was tied to a missense DCLRE1C variant by an analysis performed later.

Trimming pared 2 bases from V and 5 bases from J, leaving 21 bases between. CDR3 length equals 17 residues. The V gene's germline CDR1 is MNHNS and CDR2 SASEGT. The specimen sequenced was PBMCs. The rearrangement links TRBV6-1 to TRBJ2-5; tentatively, D is TRBD2 (6 bases). The receptor was isolated from a young woman in good health and CMV-seropositive. CDR3 nucleotide sequence: TGTGCCAGCAGTGAATCAACATCACGGGGGTTCAGGGAGACCCAGTACTTC. Protein: CASSESTSRGFRETQYF.